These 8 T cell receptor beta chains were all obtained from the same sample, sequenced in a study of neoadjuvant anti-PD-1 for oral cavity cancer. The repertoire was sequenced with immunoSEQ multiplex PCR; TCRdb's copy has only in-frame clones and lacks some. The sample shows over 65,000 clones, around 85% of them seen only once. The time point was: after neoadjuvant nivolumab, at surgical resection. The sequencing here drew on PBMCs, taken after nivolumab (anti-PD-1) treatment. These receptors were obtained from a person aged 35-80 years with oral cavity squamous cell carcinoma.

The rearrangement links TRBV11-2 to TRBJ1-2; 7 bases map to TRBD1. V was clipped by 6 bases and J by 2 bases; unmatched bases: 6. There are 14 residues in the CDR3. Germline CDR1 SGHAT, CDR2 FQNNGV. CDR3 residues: CASSFLGQNYGYTF. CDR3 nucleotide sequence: TGTGCCAGCAGTTTTCTGGGACAGAACTATGGCTACACCTTC.

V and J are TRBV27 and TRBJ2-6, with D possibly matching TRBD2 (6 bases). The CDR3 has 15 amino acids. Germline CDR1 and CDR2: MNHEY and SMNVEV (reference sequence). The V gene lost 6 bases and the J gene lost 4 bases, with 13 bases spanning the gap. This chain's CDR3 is CASRPAGSGANVLTF. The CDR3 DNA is TGTGCCAGCAGACCGGCGGGGTCCGGGGCCAACGTCCTGACTTTC. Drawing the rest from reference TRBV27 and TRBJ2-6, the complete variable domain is EAQVTQNPRYLITVTGKKLTVTCSQNMNHEYMSWYRQDPGLGLRQIYYSMNVEVTDKGDVPEGYKVSRKEKRNFPLILESPSPNQTSLYFCASRPAGSGANVLTFGAGSRLTVL.

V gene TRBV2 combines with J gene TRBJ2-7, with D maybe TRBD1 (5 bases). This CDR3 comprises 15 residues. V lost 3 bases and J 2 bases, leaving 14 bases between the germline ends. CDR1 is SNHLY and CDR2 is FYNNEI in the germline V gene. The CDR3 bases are TGTGCCAGCAGTGACGGGTGGCCAGGGACCTACGAGCAGTACTTC. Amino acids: CASSDGWPGTYEQYF.

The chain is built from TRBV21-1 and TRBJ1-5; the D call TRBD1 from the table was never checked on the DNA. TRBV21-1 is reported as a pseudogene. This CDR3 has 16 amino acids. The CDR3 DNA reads TGTGCCAGCACCCCCCCGCCACAGGGGAGAGAGCAGCCCCAGCATTTT. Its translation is CASTPPPQGREQPQHF.

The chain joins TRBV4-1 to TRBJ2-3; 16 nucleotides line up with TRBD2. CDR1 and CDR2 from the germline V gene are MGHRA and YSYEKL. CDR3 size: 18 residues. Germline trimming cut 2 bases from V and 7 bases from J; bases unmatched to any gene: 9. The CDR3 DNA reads TGCGCCAGCAGCCAACTCCCGGGACTAGCGGGGGGGGACCATACGCAGTATTTT. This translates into CASSQLPGLAGGDHTQYF.

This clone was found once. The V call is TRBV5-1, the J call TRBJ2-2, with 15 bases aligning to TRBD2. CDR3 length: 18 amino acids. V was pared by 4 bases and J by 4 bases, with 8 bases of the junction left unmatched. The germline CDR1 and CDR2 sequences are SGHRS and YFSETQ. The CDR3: CASSTGLAGGLVTGELFF. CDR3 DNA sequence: TGCGCCAGCAGCACCGGACTAGCGGGGGGGCTAGTCACCGGGGAGCTGTTTTTT.

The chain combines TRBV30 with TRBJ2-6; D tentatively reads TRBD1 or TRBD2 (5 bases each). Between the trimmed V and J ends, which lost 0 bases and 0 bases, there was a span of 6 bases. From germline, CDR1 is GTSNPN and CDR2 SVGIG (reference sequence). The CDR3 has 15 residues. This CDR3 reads CAWSVGGSGANVLTF. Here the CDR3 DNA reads TGTGCCTGGAGTGTTGGGGGCTCTGGGGCCAACGTCCTGACTTTC.

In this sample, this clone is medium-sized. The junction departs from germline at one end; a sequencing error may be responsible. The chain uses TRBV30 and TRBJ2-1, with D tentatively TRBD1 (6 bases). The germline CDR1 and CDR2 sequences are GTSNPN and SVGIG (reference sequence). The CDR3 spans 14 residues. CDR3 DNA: TGTGCCTGGACCAGAGGGGCCAAGACAGGTGCTTTGCTCTTC. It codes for CAWTRGAKTGALLF.